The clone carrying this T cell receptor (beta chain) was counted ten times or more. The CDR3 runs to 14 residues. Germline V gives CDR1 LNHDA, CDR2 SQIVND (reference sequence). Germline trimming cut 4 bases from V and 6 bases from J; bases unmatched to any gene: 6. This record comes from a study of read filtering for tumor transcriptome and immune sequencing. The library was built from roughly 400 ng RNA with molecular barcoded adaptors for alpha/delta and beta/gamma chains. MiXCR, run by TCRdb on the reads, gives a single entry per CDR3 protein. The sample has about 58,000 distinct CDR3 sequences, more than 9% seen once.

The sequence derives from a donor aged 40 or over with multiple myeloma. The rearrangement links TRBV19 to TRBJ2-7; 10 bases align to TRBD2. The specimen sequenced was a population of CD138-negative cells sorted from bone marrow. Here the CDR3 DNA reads TGTGCCAGTAGTAGCAGCGGGGGGGCCGCCGAGCAGTACTTC. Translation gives CASSSSGGAAEQYF.